The clone carrying this TCR beta chain was counted at least ten times. The antigen is not known. The sample belongs to a study of T cells in Graves' hyperthyroidism and ophthalmopathy. Study-wide findings and caveats: Most thyroid clonotypes with frequency above 0.001 were detected in blood.

The source material, RNA transcripts, was used to amplify TCR beta CDR3 regions. First-round RT-PCR targeting the TCR CDR3 was performed with the HTBI primer set. TCRdb redid the calling of the multiplex PCR reads with MiXCR, one entry per CDR3 protein. The table has 350,000 or so distinct CDR3 sequences, around a sixth seen once. The V gene's germline CDR1 is LGHNA and CDR2 YNFKEQ. This CDR3 has 15 residues. Trimming took off 0 bases at V and 5 bases at J, with 14 bases between the two ends. V is TRBV4-2 and J is TRBJ2-7, with a tentative D call TRBD2 (5 bases). This clonotype was sampled from a woman between 40 and 55 years old with Graves' ophthalmopathy. The sequencing sample was made of blood. CDR3 DNA: TGTGCCAGCAGCCAAGAGGAGGCTATACGGGACGAGCAGTACTTC. It specifies CASSQEEAIRDEQYF.